Below, 12 T cell receptor beta chains from the same sample are listed, as sequenced in a study of cytomegalovirus exposure and HLA in healthy donors (dated by TCRdb to 2016 to 2017). Library prep was done by the immunoSEQ multiplex PCR assay. TCRdb retrieved this table from immuneACCESS and kept in-frame rearrangements only. Not all clones are present; in checked studies, unresolved V genes account for under half, and no reason is known for the remainder. The sample table contains almost 200,000 clones; only one count was recorded for 81% of them. Roughly 1.2% of the sample rests with the top ten. Source material: PBMCs. The receptors shown here come from a woman in her twenties or thirties in good health and CMV-seronegative.

V is TRBV6-6 and J is TRBJ1-1, with a tentative D call TRBD1 (6 bases). This CDR3 has 13 residues. Germline CDR1 is MNHNY and CDR2 is SVGAGI (reference sequence). With 0 bases removed from V and 8 bases from J, the gap between germline ends came to 10 bases. In nucleotides, the CDR3 is TGTGCCAGCAGTTACTCGACCCAGGGGGAAGCTTTCTTT. Its translation: CASSYSTQGEAFF.

This clone has just a few counts. This chain uses TRBV10-1 with TRBJ2-1; 13 nucleotides align to TRBD2. Germline V gene lookup returns CDR1 WNHNN and CDR2 SYGVQD (reference sequence). Trimming cost V 4 bases and J 0 bases; bases outside gene matches: 0. The CDR3 extends over 16 amino acids. CDR3 nucleotides: TGCGCCAGCAGTGGGACTAGCGGGGGCTCCTACAATGAGCAGTTCTTC. As protein: CASSGTSGGSYNEQFF.

The chain employs TRBV30 and TRBJ2-7; no reliable D call. The germline CDR1 and CDR2 sequences are GTSNPN and SVGIG (reference sequence). The CDR3 spans 12 residues. V was cut by 2 bases and J by 1 base, with 6 bases left in between. Here the CDR3 reads CAWSTQSYEQYF. As DNA, the CDR3 is TGTGCCTGGAGTACCCAGTCCTACGAGCAGTACTTC. The full variable domain, in which reference TRBV30 and TRBJ2-7 provide the parts outside the CDR3, is SQTIHQWPATLVQPVGSPLSLECTVEGTSNPNLYWYRQAAGRGLQLLFYSVGIGQISSEVPQNLSASRPQDRQFILSSKKLLLSDSGFYLCAWSTQSYEQYFGPGTRLTVT.

This chain uses TRBV25-1 with TRBJ1-3; a possible D gene is TRBD1 (6 bases). The V gene's germline CDR1 is MGHDK and CDR2 SYGVNS. The length of the CDR3 is 16 residues. V lost 5 bases and J 2 bases, leaving 16 bases between the germline ends. The CDR3 loop reads CASSRVTGSAGNTIYF. The CDR3 DNA reads as TGTGCCAGCAGTAGAGTAACAGGGTCAGCTGGAAACACCATATATTTT.

The chain recombines TRBV6-1 with TRBJ1-2; 9 bases line up with TRBD1. Germline values: CDR1 MNHNS, CDR2 SASEGT. This CDR3 contains 14 residues. V lost 4 bases to trimming and J lost 7 bases; unmatched junction nucleotides: 7. DNA of the CDR3: TGTGCCAGCAGTGTAGGACAGGGGACAGGTGGCTACACCTTC. Protein product: CASSVGQGTGGYTF.

The chain is built from TRBV27 and TRBJ2-2; D is undetermined. V lost 8 bases and J lost 6, with 7 bases in between. CDR1 and CDR2 (germline): MNHEY, SMNVEV (reference sequence). This CDR3 has 11 residues. As DNA, the CDR3 is TGTGCCAGCGTCAGCGCCGGGGAGCTGTTTTTT. Its translation: CASVSAGELFF.

This rearrangement joins TRBV6-1 to TRBJ2-2; possibly TRBD2 for D (5 bases). The germline gives CDR1 MNHNS, CDR2 SASEGT. Trimming left V 1 base short and J 7 bases short, with 13 bases between. The CDR3 spans 15 residues. In DNA form, the CDR3 reads TGTGCCAGCAGTGAAGTAGAGGGTTGGATCGGGGAGCTGTTTTTT. The encoded protein is CASSEVEGWIGELFF.

This clone has only a few counts. The J gene is TRBJ2-1, the V gene TRBV4-1; a weak D match, TRBD2 (6 bases). Germline CDR1 MGHRA, CDR2 YSYEKL. The V end was cut by 4 bases, the J end by 0 bases, with 19 bases between. The CDR3 consists of 18 residues. CDR3 nucleotides: TGCGCCAGCAGCCTACGCGATATTGGGGGGATCTCCTACAATGAGCAGTTCTTC. It codes for CASSLRDIGGISYNEQFF.

The chain has TRBV20-1 and TRBJ2-7; D not certain. Looked up from germline, CDR1 is DFQATT and CDR2 is SNEGSKA (reference sequence). V was shortened by 5 bases and J by 6 bases, with 11 bases between the two germline ends. This CDR3 contains 11 residues. CDR3 in DNA: TGCAGTGCTCTCGGTCGGGTCGAGCAGTACTTC. Encoded protein: CSALGRVEQYF.

This sequence joins TRBV5-1 and TRBJ2-3; D is ambiguous. Germline V lookup: CDR1 SGHRS, CDR2 YFSETQ. Trimming pared 2 bases from V and 4 bases from J, leaving 8 bases between. The CDR3 runs 13 residues. CDR3 amino acids: CASSFGTSDTQYF. DNA for the CDR3: TGCGCCAGCAGCTTTGGTACATCAGATACGCAGTATTTT.

This clone came up a few times. This chain links TRBV6-6 with TRBJ1-4, with D uncertain. Trimming removed 7 bases from V and 1 base from J, with 13 bases in between. Germline V CDR1 and CDR2: MNHNY, SVGAGI (reference sequence). This CDR3 is built from 15 residues. The CDR3 sequence: CASTIGPGTNEKLFF. The CDR3 DNA reads TGTGCCAGCACTATAGGCCCGGGAACTAATGAAAAACTGTTTTTT.

The genes are TRBV2 and TRBJ2-3; perhaps TRBD1 as D (6 bases). Trimming pared 5 bases from V and 4 bases from J, leaving 7 bases between. Germline V lookup: CDR1 SNHLY, CDR2 FYNNEI. The CDR3 totals 12 residues. CDR3 DNA sequence: TGTGCCAGCAGTTACAGGGCAGATACGCAGTATTTT. Translation gives CASSYRADTQYF.